This T cell receptor (beta chain) was sequenced during a study of regulatory T cells in long-lasting Graves disease. Study conclusions and caveats: New patients shared 750 to 1,000 public clonotypes, and persistent patients shared more, with about 2,700.

Sample time point: newly diagnosed GD, antithyroid drugs for less than 3 months. PBMC RNA served as the TCR library source. V lost 5 bases to trimming and J lost 12 bases, with 16 bases between them. The CDR3 covers 13 residues. Germline V gene data show CDR1 as MNHEY and CDR2 as SMNVEV (reference sequence). Building the TCR beta libraries relied on iRepertoire HTBI primers, and CDR3 regions underwent Arm-PCR. TCRdb reanalysed the multiplex PCR reads using MiXCR and keeps one entry per CDR3 protein. Of some 220,000 distinct CDR3 sequences detected, roughly 19% appear once; the ten largest clones hold approximately 12%. Notes on this clonotype: Its antigen is not known.

This same sample was also part of a study on T cells in Graves' hyperthyroidism and ophthalmopathy. That paper states: The HTBI primer set served for first-round RT-PCR of the TCR CDR3. Most expanded thyroid clonotypes above 0.001 also appeared in blood.

The V call is TRBV27, the J call TRBJ1-4; D unclear. This clonotype was sampled from a woman in her 30s with Graves disease. The material was peripheral blood mononuclear cells (PBMCs), obtained at new diagnosis, from a patient treated with antithyroid drugs. This CDR3 is CASSPIRWAELFF. In nucleotides, the CDR3 is TGTGCCAGCAGTCCCATCCGTTGGGCCGAACTGTTTTTT.